This TCR beta chain was captured in a study of shared clonotypes between healthy human individuals (dated by TCRdb to 2018 to 2020). Regarding the study in general: The cohort included a few men and a couple of women between 18 and 49 years of age. For each donor, three plates each were used for CD4 naive and CD4 memory, two plates were used for CD8 naive, and one plate was used for CD8 memory. To estimate repertoire size and how much clonotype sharing occurs between individuals, the study deeply sequenced the blood TCR repertoires of a handful of healthy adults. Libraries were prepared and TCR repertoires were sequenced by different laboratories using diverse techniques, in order to increase sequencing depth and limit assay-specific biases. Per donor, leukapheresis produced somewhere between about 0.94 and 9.5 billion PBMCs. The research as a whole found: Because the study included only a small number of donors, the genetic and exposure-history diversity represented was limited. Naive subsets generally had larger estimated clonotype richness than memory subsets did. Higher generation probabilities were observed for clonotypes shared by all four sorted-subset donors than for non-shared clonotypes. Sharing across several donors was observed for 5% to 6.5% of naive CD4, 3% to 3.5% of naive CD8, about 2.5% of memory CD4, and roughly 0.4% of memory CD8 clonotypes. Pairwise subsampling led to the expectation that sequencing depth would affect the degree of clonotype sharing among donors. Only blood was sampled, and tissue TCR repertoires likely differ from those in blood. Even with the large sequencing depth, rarefaction of the sorted-subset datasets indicated that sequencing was incomplete.

TCR CDR3 regions were amplified from genomic DNA by multiplex PCR using the deep immunoSEQ assay. Extracted genomic DNA from each cell subset was distributed evenly across all wells of several immunoSEQ 96-well plates, and each plate was treated as a replicate. For sorted subsets, approximately 210 ng genomic DNA, equal to 25,000 to 35,000 T cell genomes, was loaded into each replicate PCR. Purified libraries were quantified with a Qubit 3.0 fluorometer, sized on a Bioanalyzer 2100, and re-quantified with the KAPA Library Quantification kit. Each immunoSEQ 96-well plate was sequenced on its own single-read 150-cycle Illumina NextSeq 550 flow cell. Regarding the original processing steps: The immunoSEQ output contained only junctional sequences without quality scores, so filtering could not match that applied to full-length reads. To assign V/J genes and CDR3, sequences were annotated using PyIR, a Python wrapper for IgBLAST v1.9, with IMGT germline references. Reads were filtered out if the reads had weak V/J assignments (E-value above 1e-6), no CDR3, stop codons, out-of-frame junctions, or ambiguous translated residues. V3J clonotypes were defined as sequences sharing the same inferred V gene, J gene, and CDR3 amino acid sequence. To compute the percentage overlap between repertoires, the number of shared unique clonotypes was divided by the size of the smaller repertoire. RTK rarefaction, the Chao1 estimator, and Recon v2.1 estimates of unobserved clonotypes were used to assess repertoire richness. Generation probabilities were computed with OLGA for all TCRbeta clonotypes obtained by the gDNA method from four donors. Sourced from immuneACCESS, this table was stored by TCRdb with only in-frame sequences that have V and J called. A share of the clones is absent; for the studies checked, an unresolved V gene accounts for under half, and the remainder has no known explanation. The V and J calls and the clone size are those of that table, but D and trimming were determined from the DNA. This sample holds roughly 2 million clones; 85% to 95% were observed only once. The ten largest clones represent 0.1% to 0.15% of the sample.

Between the V and J ends, shortened by 0 bases and 1 base respectively, the junction contains 14 bases. The germline V gene supplies CDR1 SGHDN and CDR2 FVKESK. The CDR3 runs 17 amino acids, cysteine and phenylalanine included. The only DNA kept is the CDR3, 51 bases in frame from the first base. Healthy HIV-negative adults with no recently reported acute infections or vaccinations were included as donors. Every donor was a Caucasian adult living in Nashville, Tennessee, USA. Magnetic negative selection was used to enrich CD4+ T cells, after which naive cells were positively selected on CD45RA and the negative fraction became the memory subset. Blood was collected by leukapheresis, and PBMCs were isolated by Ficoll-Histopaque density gradient centrifugation and then cryopreserved in liquid nitrogen vapor phase. Purity and quantity of every magnetically sorted T cell population were checked by analytical flow cytometry. Genomic DNA was isolated from each sorted fraction and quantified by UV absorbance on a Nanodrop 2000c.

A remark on this clone: The target of this receptor is not known. No clone much larger than this one lies a single base away; base qualities are absent.

Recombination connected TRBV14 to TRBJ2-3; the D segment might be TRBD1 or TRBD2, since each matches 5 bases. The TCR was taken from a man younger than 35 in good health. Sample: naive CD4+ T cells sorted from blood. Read against the paper, the sample's cell subset or site label means: CD45RA+ positively selected. The CDR3 has the sequence CASSQERWETGTDTQYF. The sequence in DNA is TGTGCCAGCAGCCAAGAGAGGTGGGAGACAGGCACAGATACGCAGTATTTT.